This TCR beta chain stems from a study of CD8 T cells in ankylosing spondylitis. Findings of the study overall: One TCR beta motif, made up of under ten highly homologous variants, appeared characteristic of ankylosing spondylitis blood.

Turning to this clonotype: Its antigen is unknown.

TCRdb reprocessed the 5' RACE reads via MiXCR and lists one record per CDR3 protein. Of approximately 300,000 distinct CDR3 sequences listed, around 8% were seen once; the top ten hold more than 14%. In germline, CDR1 is MNHNS, CDR2 SASEGT. This CDR3 has 15 residues. The V and J ends lost 7 bases and 6 bases, in that order; junction bases with no gene match: 14. The specimen sequenced was blood, either unsorted or a sorted T cell fraction (not recorded which). The rearrangement links TRBV6-1 to TRBJ2-7; 8 bases match TRBD1. This TCR was recovered from a male donor with ankylosing spondylitis. CDR3 sequence (DNA): TGTGCCAGCAAGGACAGGGCAGTACCTTACGGCGAGCAGTACTTC. Translation: CASKDRAVPYGEQYF.